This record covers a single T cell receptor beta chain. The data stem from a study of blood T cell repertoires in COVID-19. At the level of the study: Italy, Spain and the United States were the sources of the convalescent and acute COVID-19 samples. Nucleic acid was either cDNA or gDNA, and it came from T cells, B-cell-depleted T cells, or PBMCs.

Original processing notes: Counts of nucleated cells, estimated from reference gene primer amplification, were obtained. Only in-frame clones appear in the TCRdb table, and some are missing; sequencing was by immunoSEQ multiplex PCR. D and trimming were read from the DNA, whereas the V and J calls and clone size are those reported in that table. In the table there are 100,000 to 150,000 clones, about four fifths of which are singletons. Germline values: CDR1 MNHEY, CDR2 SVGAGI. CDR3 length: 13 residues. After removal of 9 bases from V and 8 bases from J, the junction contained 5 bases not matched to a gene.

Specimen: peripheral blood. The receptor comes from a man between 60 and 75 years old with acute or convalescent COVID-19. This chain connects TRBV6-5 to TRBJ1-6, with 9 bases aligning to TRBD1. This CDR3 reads CASTDRGDSPLHF. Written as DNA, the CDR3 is TGTGCCAGTACAGACAGGGGGGATTCACCCCTCCACTTT.